One T cell receptor beta chain is described in this entry. Original processing methods: Estimates of nucleated cell counts were drawn from the amplification of reference gene primers. This table comes from immunoSEQ multiplex PCR, and its TCRdb copy is limited to in-frame clones, with some not included. D and trimming come from the DNA, and the V and J calls and clone size come from that table. The sample carries around 200,000 clones, over 75% recorded once. The data belong to a study of blood T cell repertoires in COVID-19. Study-wide background: Acute and convalescent COVID-19 specimens originated in the United States, Italy and Spain. T cells, B-cell-depleted T cells, or PBMCs supplied cDNA or gDNA.

The source material was peripheral blood. This sequence originates from a woman older than 75 with active or convalescent COVID-19.

CDR3 region: CASSWGGEGGYTF. The CDR3 bases are TGTGCCAGCAGCTGGGGCGGGGAAGGCGGCTACACCTTC. The chain combines TRBV5-6 with TRBJ1-2, with D tentatively TRBD1 (5 bases). Germline CDR1 reads SGHDT; CDR2 reads YYEEEE. This CDR3 contains 13 residues. V was shortened by 3 bases and J by 8 bases, with 14 bases between the two germline ends.